This T cell receptor beta chain was sequenced in a study of shared clonotypes between healthy human individuals. Whole-study findings and limits: Several donors showed sharing of 4.5% to 5% of naive CD4 clonotypes.

Assay: immunoSEQ multiplex PCR; the TCRdb copy retains only in-frame clones and omits some. The table shows approximately 1,000,000 clones, with approximately 78% occurring only once. Concerning this clone itself: What it binds is unknown.

The CD4+ fraction was divided into a CD45RA+ naive subset and a CD45RA-negative memory subset. V was shortened by 5 bases and J by 3 bases, with 11 bases between the two germline ends. Germline CDR1 reads MNHEY; CDR2 reads SVGAGI. This CDR3 region has 14 residues. The chain has TRBV6-5 and TRBJ1-5, with D maybe TRBD1 (5 bases). Material: memory CD4+ T cells from PBMCs. As to subset: CD45RA-negative fraction. The receptor was derived from a man in his late teens or twenties in good health. Some clones in this sample may be carry-over from other donors' samples. In DNA, the CDR3 is TGTGCCAGCAGTACGGGACTCTTCAATCAGCCCCAGCATTTT. The encoded protein is CASSTGLFNQPQHF.